The 28 T cell receptor beta chains presented below share a single source sample, sequenced in a study of blood T cell repertoires in COVID-19. Some clones are missing from TCRdb's copy, which holds only in-frame ones; the method was immunoSEQ multiplex PCR. The table lists 210,000 or so clones, roughly 86% of them singletons. The sample taken for sequencing was peripheral blood. The receptor set was obtained from a woman between 40 and 55 years old with acute or convalescent COVID-19.

The chain is built from TRBV21-1 and TRBJ2-7; the table calls TRBD2, which could not be checked here. TRBV21-1 represents a pseudogene. This CDR3 has 17 residues. The CDR3, as DNA: TGTGCCAGCAGCAAACGTTCCGGGACTAGCGCCTCCTACGAGCAGTACTTC. Its protein is CASSKRSGTSASYEQYF.

This clone was counted between two and nine times. The V and J genes are TRBV4-3 and TRBJ1-2, with TRBD1 matching over 8 bases. The germline V gene has CDR1 LGHNA and CDR2 YSLEER. V shed 3 bases and J 4 bases; nucleotides not matched to a gene: 4. The CDR3 length is 14 residues. The CDR3 DNA is TGCGCCAGCAGCCACAGGGGGCCGGGCTATGGCTACACCTTC. Its protein product is CASSHRGPGYGYTF.

As concerns this clone: This same CDR3 is encoded by further DNA sequences in the sample. The chain is built from TRBV27 and TRBJ2-2; a weak D match, TRBD2 (5 bases). The CDR3 is made up of 15 amino acids. The V end lost 3 bases, the J end lost 3 bases, and 11 bases lay between the germline ends. Germline CDR1 MNHEY, CDR2 SMNVEV (reference sequence). The chain's CDR3 is CASSLRGWDTGELFF. The CDR3, as DNA: TGTGCCAGCAGTTTGAGAGGGTGGGACACCGGGGAGCTGTTTTTT.

This clone was detected a few times. V usage is TRBV28 and J usage is TRBJ2-1, with D perhaps matching TRBD2 (6 bases). This CDR3 comprises 14 residues. The ends were cut back, 9 bases at V and 5 bases at J, with 17 bases in the middle. The V gene's germline CDR1 is MDHEN and CDR2 SYDVKM. The CDR3 nucleotides are TGTGCCAGTGGGAGGACTACACTAAACAATGAGCAGTTCTTC. It is translated as CASGRTTLNNEQFF.

This clone was counted once. The V gene is TRBV5-5, the J gene TRBJ1-2; maybe TRBD1 (6 bases). The CDR3 totals 14 residues. The V end lost 0 bases, the J end lost 6 bases, and 12 bases lay between the germline ends. Germline CDR1 and CDR2: SGHKS and YYEKEE (reference sequence). Written as DNA, the CDR3 is TGTGCCAGCAGCTTGGCAACAGGGAGAGATGGCTACACCTTC. Residues: CASSLATGRDGYTF.

J is TRBJ2-7 and V is TRBV27; the match to TRBD1 covers 9 bases. The CDR3 covers 13 residues. V trimming: 6 bases; J trimming: 4 bases; junction bases outside the gene matches: 4. The germline V gene encodes CDR1 MNHEY and CDR2 SMNVEV (reference sequence). CDR3 nucleotide sequence: TGTGCCAGCAGGCCGGGGACAGGGTACGAGCAGTACTTC. Translated, it gives CASRPGTGYEQYF.

Only one count was recorded for this clone. The CDR3 coding sequence is TGTGCCAGCAGCGTAGAGGAGGGAGTCAGTAATGAGCAGTTCTTC. Encoded protein: CASSVEEGVSNEQFF. The chain uses TRBV9 and TRBJ2-1; D may be TRBD2 (6 bases). Germline V lookup: CDR1 SGDLS, CDR2 YYNGEE. CDR3 length equals 15 residues. V was shortened by 0 bases and J by 7 bases, with 14 bases between the two germline ends.

The rearrangement uses TRBV10-2 and TRBJ2-7; D possibly corresponds to TRBD1 (5 bases). The CDR3 spans 14 residues. With 7 bases removed from V and 2 bases from J, the gap between germline ends came to 15 bases. CDR1 and CDR2 (germline): WSHSY, SAAADI. The CDR3, as DNA: TGCGCCAGCAAACCCTACAGGAACACCTACGAGCAGTACTTC. This codes for CASKPYRNTYEQYF.

The chain carries TRBV19 and TRBJ2-3; TRBD1 matches at 9 bases. CDR1 is LNHDA and CDR2 is SQIVND in the germline V gene (reference sequence). CDR3 length: 15 residues. V trimming: 3 bases; J trimming: 6 bases; junction bases outside the gene matches: 7. CDR3 region: CASSIGQGFRDTQYF. The CDR3, as DNA: TGTGCCAGTAGTATCGGACAGGGGTTTAGGGATACGCAGTATTTT.

The table lists this clone with a count of one. The V and J genes are TRBV5-4 and TRBJ2-2, with D perhaps TRBD2 (6 bases). The ends were cut back, 0 bases at V and 6 bases at J, with 12 bases in the middle. The length of the CDR3 is 15 residues. The germline gives CDR1 SGHNT, CDR2 YYREEE (reference sequence). For the CDR3, the DNA is TGTGCCAGCAGCTTGGTGGGGGGAGAGTCCGGGGAGCTGTTTTTT. It specifies CASSLVGGESGELFF.

The rearrangement joins TRBV9 to TRBJ2-2, with 8 bases matching TRBD1. With V trimmed by 3 bases and J by 6 bases, 7 bases remained unmatched. The CDR3 covers 15 residues. CDR1 and CDR2 (germline): SGDLS, YYNGEE. The CDR3 is CASSARDRLPGELFF. CDR3 bases: TGTGCCAGCAGCGCCCGGGACAGGCTGCCCGGGGAGCTGTTTTTT.

This clone has just one count. V is TRBV3-1 (or the pseudogene TRBV3-2) and J is TRBJ2-5; perhaps TRBD1 as D (5 bases). Germline V lookup: CDR1 LGHDT, CDR2 YNNKEL (reference sequence). There are 14 residues in the CDR3. V dropped 4 bases and J dropped 0 bases, with 9 bases sitting between them. This CDR3 reads CASSPRQHQETQYF. The CDR3 coding sequence is TGTGCCAGCAGCCCTCGACAGCACCAAGAGACCCAGTACTTC.

V usage is TRBV14 and J usage is TRBJ2-5; no clear D gene. CDR1 is SGHDN and CDR2 is FVKESK in the germline V gene. The CDR3 has 14 amino acids. Trimming cost V 4 bases and J 2 bases, with 11 bases left between them. CDR3 coding DNA: TGTGCCAGCAGCCCCATAGACTGGCAAGAGACCCAGTACTTC. This translates into CASSPIDWQETQYF.

The V call is TRBV29-1, the J call TRBJ2-7; maybe TRBD1 (6 bases). Germline assignment: CDR1 SQVTM and CDR2 ANQGSEA. This CDR3 comprises 12 residues. V was pared by 6 bases and J by 2 bases, with 11 bases between. CDR3 nucleotide sequence: TGCAGCGTCCTAGGACAGACCTACGAGCAGTACTTC. Its protein is CSVLGQTYEQYF.

This rearrangement joins TRBV3-1 (or the pseudogene TRBV3-2) to TRBJ1-2; 8 bases map to TRBD1. CDR3 length: 15 residues. J was trimmed by 8 bases and V by 4 bases; bases with no gene match: 12. Germline CDR1 reads LGHDT; CDR2 reads YNNKEL (reference sequence). The CDR3 DNA is TGTGCCAGCAGCCCACCCGGGACAGGCAGGGAAGGCTACACCTTC. The encoded protein is CASSPPGTGREGYTF.

Regarding this clone: Since a much larger clone is just one base distant, this may be a read error. The chain recombines TRBV6-2 or TRBV6-3 with TRBJ1-5; no firm D call. Looked up from germline, CDR1 is MNHEY and CDR2 is SVGEGT. This CDR3 region has 14 residues. The CDR3 nucleotides are TGTACCAGCAGCAGAGGGATAAGCAATCAGCCCCAGCATTTT. It specifies CTSSRGISNQPQHF.

The V gene is TRBV2, the J gene TRBJ2-7; 8 nucleotides match TRBD1. The germline gives CDR1 SNHLY, CDR2 FYNNEI. V was clipped by 7 bases and J by 4 bases; unmatched bases: 6. The CDR3 contains 13 residues. The CDR3, as DNA: TGTGCCAGCACTGCAGGGGGCTTTTACGAGCAGTACTTC. It codes for CASTAGGFYEQYF.

This clone was recorded only once. This chain connects TRBV11-2 to TRBJ2-6, with D uncertain. Germline V gives CDR1 SGHAT, CDR2 FQNNGV. Trimming removed 5 bases from V and 6 bases from J, with 8 bases in between. This CDR3 is built from 13 residues. CDR3 coding DNA: TGTGCCAGCAGCGATCGACAGGCCAACGTCCTGACTTTC. Translated: CASSDRQANVLTF.

This sequence joins TRBV7-9 and TRBJ2-7; 10 nucleotides line up with TRBD2. The CDR3 extends over 18 amino acids. The germline V gene encodes CDR1 SEHNR and CDR2 FQNEAQ (reference sequence). J was trimmed by 0 bases and V by 6 bases; bases with no gene match: 14. The CDR3 protein is CASRLSGGSGRGSYEQYF. The CDR3 DNA reads TGTGCCAGCAGGCTTAGTGGAGGGAGCGGGAGGGGCTCCTACGAGCAGTACTTC.

This clone was observed many times. The V and J genes are TRBV5-1 and TRBJ1-2; 9 bases match TRBD1. Germline V gives CDR1 SGHRS, CDR2 YFSETQ. Unmatched junction bases numbered 6, after V lost 8 bases and J lost 1 base. The CDR3 has 14 residues. The DNA of the CDR3 is TGCGCCAGTGGAGACAGGGGGAGTAACTATGGCTACACCTTC. This translates into CASGDRGSNYGYTF.

The chain couples TRBV6-2 or TRBV6-3 to TRBJ2-1; D is perhaps TRBD2 (5 bases). There are 15 residues in the CDR3. Per the germline V gene, CDR1 is MNHEY and CDR2 is SVGEGT. V shed 2 bases and J shed 8 bases, with 16 bases lying between them. The DNA for the CDR3 is TGTGCCAGCAGTTACCCCGCCCTGGCGGGCCATGAGCAGTTCTTC. It translates to CASSYPALAGHEQFF.

The table lists this clone with a count of one. V usage is TRBV19 and J usage is TRBJ1-4; 10 nucleotides line up with TRBD1. The germline V gene encodes CDR1 LNHDA and CDR2 SQIVND (reference sequence). The CDR3 is 14 residues long. V was clipped by 5 bases and J by 6 bases; unmatched bases: 3. The CDR3 spells CASSGTGVDEKLFF. DNA of the CDR3: TGTGCCAGTAGTGGGACAGGGGTGGATGAAAAACTGTTTTTT.

V is TRBV20-1 and J is TRBJ2-7; 15 bases are a match to TRBD2. The CDR3 spans 15 residues. Germline V gene sequence: CDR1 DFQATT, CDR2 SNEGSKA (reference sequence). V lost 5 bases to trimming and J lost 3 bases; unmatched junction nucleotides: 5. The CDR3 nucleotides read TGCAGTGCTGGTGGACTAGCGGGAGGGGTCTACGAGCAGTACTTC. This gives the protein CSAGGLAGGVYEQYF.

This clone was counted only a few times. The chain uses TRBV18 and TRBJ1-6, with D tentatively TRBD1 (5 bases). The V gene's germline CDR1 is KGHSH and CDR2 LQKENI. V was clipped by 5 bases and J by 10 bases, with 15 bases between them. CDR3 length equals 14 residues. The CDR3 reads CASSWDSEDSPLHF. CDR3 coding DNA: TGTGCCAGCTCATGGGACTCAGAGGACTCACCCCTCCACTTT.

This clone was observed a few times. V is TRBV5-1 and J is TRBJ1-4; TRBD1 agrees at 8 bases. The CDR3 loop spans 15 amino acids. Germline trimming cut 3 bases from V and 5 bases from J; bases unmatched to any gene: 6. The germline V gene has CDR1 SGHRS and CDR2 YFSETQ. The CDR3 DNA reads TGCGCCAGCAGCTGGAGCCGGGACAGGAATGAAAAACTGTTTTTT. Its protein product is CASSWSRDRNEKLFF.

The chain joins TRBV2 to TRBJ2-6; D possibly corresponds to TRBD2 (5 bases). With 2 bases removed from V and 2 bases from J, the gap between germline ends came to 7 bases. Germline CDR1 SNHLY, CDR2 FYNNEI. The CDR3 extends over 15 amino acids. The CDR3, as DNA: TGTGCCAGCAGTGAAACCGGGACTGGGGCCAACGTCCTGACTTTC. The encoded protein is CASSETGTGANVLTF.

The chain recombines TRBV14 with TRBJ2-7; 9 nucleotides align to TRBD1. This CDR3 has 15 residues. Germline CDR1 is SGHDN and CDR2 is FVKESK. V dropped 1 base and J dropped 6; count of bases not matched to a gene: 7. CDR3 protein: CASSQGPGQGSEQYF. CDR3 bases: TGTGCCAGCAGCCAAGGTCCGGGACAGGGTTCCGAGCAGTACTTC. Full variable domain (outside the CDR3, taken from reference TRBV14 and TRBJ2-7): EAGVTQFPSHSVIEKGQTVTLRCDPISGHDNLYWYRRVMGKEIKFLLHFVKESKQDESGMPNNRFLAERTGGTYSTLKVQPAELEDSGVYFCASSQGPGQGSEQYFGPGTRLTVT.

On this clone itself: A junction end diverges from the germline sequence, so it may reflect a read error. The chain recombines TRBV3-1 (or the pseudogene TRBV3-2) with TRBJ2-1; 12 bases align to TRBD2. The length of the CDR3 is 13 residues. The germline gives CDR1 LGHDT, CDR2 YNNKEL (reference sequence). The DNA for the CDR3 is TGTGCCAGCAGCCAAACCCGACTAGCGGGGGAACTCTTC. This codes for CASSQTRLAGELF.